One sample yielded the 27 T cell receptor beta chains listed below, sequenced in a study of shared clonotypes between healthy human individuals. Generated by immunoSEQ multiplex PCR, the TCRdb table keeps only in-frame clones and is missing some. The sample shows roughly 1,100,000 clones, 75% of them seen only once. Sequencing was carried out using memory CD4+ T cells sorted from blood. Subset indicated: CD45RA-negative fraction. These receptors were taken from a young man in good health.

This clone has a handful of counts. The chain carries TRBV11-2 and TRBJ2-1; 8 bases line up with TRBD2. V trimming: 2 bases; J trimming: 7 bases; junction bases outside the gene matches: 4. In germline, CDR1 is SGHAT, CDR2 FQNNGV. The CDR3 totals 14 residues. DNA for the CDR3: TGTGCCAGCAGCTTAAGGTTAGCGGGAAATGAGCAGTTCTTC. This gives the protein CASSLRLAGNEQFF. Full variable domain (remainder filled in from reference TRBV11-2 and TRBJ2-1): EAGVAQSPRYKIIEKRQSVAFWCNPISGHATLYWYQQILGQGPKLLIQFQNNGVVDDSQLPKDRFSAERLKGVDSTLKIQPAKLEDSAVYLCASSLRLAGNEQFFGPGTRLTVL.

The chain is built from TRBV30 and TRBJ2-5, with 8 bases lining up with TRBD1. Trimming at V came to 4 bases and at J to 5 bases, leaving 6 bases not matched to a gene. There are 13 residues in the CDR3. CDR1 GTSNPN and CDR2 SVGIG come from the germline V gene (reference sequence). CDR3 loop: CAWTTGGKETQYF. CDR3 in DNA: TGTGCCTGGACCACAGGGGGTAAGGAGACCCAGTACTTC.

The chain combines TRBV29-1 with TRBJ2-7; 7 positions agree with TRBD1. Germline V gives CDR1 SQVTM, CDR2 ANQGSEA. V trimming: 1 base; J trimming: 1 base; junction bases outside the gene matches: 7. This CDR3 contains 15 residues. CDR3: CSVEVRTGFSYEQYF. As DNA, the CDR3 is TGCAGCGTTGAAGTACGGACAGGATTTTCCTACGAGCAGTACTTC.

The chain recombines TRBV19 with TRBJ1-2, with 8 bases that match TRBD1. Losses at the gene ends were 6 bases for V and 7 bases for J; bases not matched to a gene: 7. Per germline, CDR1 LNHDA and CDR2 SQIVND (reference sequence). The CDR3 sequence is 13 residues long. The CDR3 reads CASRGDRGGGYTF. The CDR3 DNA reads TGTGCCAGTAGAGGAGACAGGGGAGGTGGCTACACCTTC.

DNA for the CDR3: TGTGCCAGTAGTATGGGGAGGACTAGCGGGACGGGCTATGAGCAGTTCTTC. Translating it yields CASSMGRTSGTGYEQFF. The chain employs TRBV19 and TRBJ2-1, with 12 bases matching TRBD2. This CDR3 has 17 residues. Unmatched junction bases numbered 11, after V lost 3 bases and J lost 8 bases. CDR1 LNHDA and CDR2 SQIVND come from the germline V gene (reference sequence).

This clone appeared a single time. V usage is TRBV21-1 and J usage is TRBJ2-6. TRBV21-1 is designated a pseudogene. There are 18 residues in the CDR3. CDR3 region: CASSEYSGDCSGANVLTF. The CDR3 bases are TGTGCCAGCAGCGAATACAGTGGGGATTGCTCTGGGGCCAACGTCCTGACTTTC.

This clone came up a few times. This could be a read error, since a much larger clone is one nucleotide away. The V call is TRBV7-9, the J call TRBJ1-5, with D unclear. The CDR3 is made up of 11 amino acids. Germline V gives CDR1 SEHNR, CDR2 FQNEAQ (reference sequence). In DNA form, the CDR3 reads TGTGCCAGCGGCTTGAATCAGCCCCAGCATTTT. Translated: CASGLNQPQHF. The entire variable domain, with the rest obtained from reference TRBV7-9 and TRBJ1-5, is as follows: DTGVSQNPRHKITKRGQNVTFRCDPISEHNRLYWYRQTLGQGPEFLTYFQNEAQLEKSRLLSDRFSAERPKGSFSTLEIQRTEQGDSAMYLCASGLNQPQHFGDGTRLSIL.

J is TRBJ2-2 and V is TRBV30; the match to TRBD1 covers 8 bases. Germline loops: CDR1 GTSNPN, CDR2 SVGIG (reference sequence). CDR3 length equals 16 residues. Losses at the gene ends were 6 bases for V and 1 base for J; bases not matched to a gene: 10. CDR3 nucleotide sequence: TGTGCCTGTAATAAAGCCGGGACAGGGAACACCGGGGAGCTGTTTTTT. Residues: CACNKAGTGNTGELFF.

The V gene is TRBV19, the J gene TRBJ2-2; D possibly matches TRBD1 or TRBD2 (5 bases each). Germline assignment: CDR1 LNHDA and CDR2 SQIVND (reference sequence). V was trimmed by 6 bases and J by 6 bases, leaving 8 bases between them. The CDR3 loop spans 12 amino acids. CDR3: CASRRGAGELFF. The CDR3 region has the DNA TGTGCCAGTAGGCGAGGGGCCGGGGAGCTGTTTTTT.

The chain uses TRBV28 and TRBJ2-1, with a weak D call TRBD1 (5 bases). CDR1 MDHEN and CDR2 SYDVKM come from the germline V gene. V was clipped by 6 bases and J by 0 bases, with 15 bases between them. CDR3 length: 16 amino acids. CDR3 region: CASSLDTLGSYNEQFF. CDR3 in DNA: TGTGCCAGCAGCCTGGACACCCTCGGCTCCTACAATGAGCAGTTCTTC.

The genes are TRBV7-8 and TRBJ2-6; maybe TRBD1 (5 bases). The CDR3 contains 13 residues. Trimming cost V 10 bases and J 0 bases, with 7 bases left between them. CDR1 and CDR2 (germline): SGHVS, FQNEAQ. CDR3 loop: CATRVSGANVLTF. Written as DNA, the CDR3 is TGTGCCACCAGGGTCTCTGGGGCCAACGTCCTGACTTTC.

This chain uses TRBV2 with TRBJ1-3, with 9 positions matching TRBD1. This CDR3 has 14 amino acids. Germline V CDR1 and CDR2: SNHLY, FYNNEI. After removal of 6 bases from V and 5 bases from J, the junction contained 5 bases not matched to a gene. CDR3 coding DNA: TGTGCCAGCAGGGGGACAGGGAAAAGAAACACCATATATTTT. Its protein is CASRGTGKRNTIYF. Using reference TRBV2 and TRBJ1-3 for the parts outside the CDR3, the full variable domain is EPEVTQTPSHQVTQMGQEVILRCVPISNHLYFYWYRQILGQKVEFLVSFYNNEISEKSEIFDDQFSVERPDGSNFTLKIRSTKLEDSAMYFCASRGTGKRNTIYFGEGSWLTVV.

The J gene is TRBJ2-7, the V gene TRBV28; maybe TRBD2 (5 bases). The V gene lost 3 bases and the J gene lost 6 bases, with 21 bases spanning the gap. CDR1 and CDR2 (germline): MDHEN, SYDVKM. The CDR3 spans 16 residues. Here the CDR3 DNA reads TGTGCCAGCAGTTTTTTCTATGGAGCGGAGAGGCGCGAGCAGTACTTC. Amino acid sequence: CASSFFYGAERREQYF.

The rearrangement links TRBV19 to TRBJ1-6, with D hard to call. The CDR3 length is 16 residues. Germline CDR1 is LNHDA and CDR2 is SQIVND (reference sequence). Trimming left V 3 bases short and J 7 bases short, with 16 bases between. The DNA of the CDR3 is TGTGCCAGTAGTATCGCGTTGGGCAGGTGGAATTCACCCCTCCACTTT. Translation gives CASSIALGRWNSPLHF. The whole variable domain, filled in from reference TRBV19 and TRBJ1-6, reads DGGITQSPKYLFRKEGQNVTLSCEQNLNHDAMYWYRQDPGQGLRLIYYSQIVNDFQKGDIAEGYSVSREKKESFPLTVTSAQKNPTAFYLCASSIALGRWNSPLHFGNGTRLTVT.

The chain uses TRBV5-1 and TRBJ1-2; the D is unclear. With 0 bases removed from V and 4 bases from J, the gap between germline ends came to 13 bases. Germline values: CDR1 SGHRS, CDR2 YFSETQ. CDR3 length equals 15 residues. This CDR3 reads CASSLGPGDAYGYTF. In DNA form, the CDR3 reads TGCGCCAGCAGCTTGGGCCCAGGTGACGCCTATGGCTACACCTTC. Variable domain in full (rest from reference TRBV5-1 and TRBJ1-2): KAGVTQTPRYLIKTRGQQVTLSCSPISGHRSVSWYQQTPGQGLQFLFEYFSETQRNKGNFPGRFSGRQFSNSRSEMNVSTLELGDSALYLCASSLGPGDAYGYTFGSGTRLTVV.

The CDR3 coding sequence is TGTGCCTGGATCGGGACACCGCTTGGATATGGCTACACCTTC. Protein sequence: CAWIGTPLGYGYTF. The V and J genes are TRBV30 and TRBJ1-2; TRBD1 might be the D (6 bases). Germline V gene lookup returns CDR1 GTSNPN and CDR2 SVGIG (reference sequence). The CDR3 runs 14 residues. Trimming removed 4 bases at V and 5 bases at J, with 17 bases between. Full variable domain (missing parts from reference TRBV30 and TRBJ1-2): SQTIHQWPATLVQPVGSPLSLECTVEGTSNPNLYWYRQAAGRGLQLLFYSVGIGQISSEVPQNLSASRPQDRQFILSSKKLLLSDSGFYLCAWIGTPLGYGYTFGSGTRLTVV.

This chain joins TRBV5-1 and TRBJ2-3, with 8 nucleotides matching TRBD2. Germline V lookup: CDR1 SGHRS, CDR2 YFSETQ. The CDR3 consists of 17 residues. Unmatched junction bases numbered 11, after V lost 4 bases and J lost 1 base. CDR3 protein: CASSILGTSGGTDTQYF. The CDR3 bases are TGCGCCAGCAGCATCTTGGGTACTAGCGGAGGCACAGATACGCAGTATTTT.

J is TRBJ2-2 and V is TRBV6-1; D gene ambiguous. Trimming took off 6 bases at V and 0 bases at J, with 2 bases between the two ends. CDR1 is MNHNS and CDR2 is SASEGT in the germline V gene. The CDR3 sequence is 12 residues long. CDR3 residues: CASRTNTGELFF. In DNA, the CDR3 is TGTGCCAGCAGGACGAACACCGGGGAGCTGTTTTTT.

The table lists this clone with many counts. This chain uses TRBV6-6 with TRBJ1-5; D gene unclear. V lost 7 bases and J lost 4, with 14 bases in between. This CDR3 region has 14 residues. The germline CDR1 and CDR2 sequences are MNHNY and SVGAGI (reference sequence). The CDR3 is CASTLDTSNQPQHF. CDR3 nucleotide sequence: TGTGCCAGCACTTTAGACACCTCGAATCAGCCCCAGCATTTT.

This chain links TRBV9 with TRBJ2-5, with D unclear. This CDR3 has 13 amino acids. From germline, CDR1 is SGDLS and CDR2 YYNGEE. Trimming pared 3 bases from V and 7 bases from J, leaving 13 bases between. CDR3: CASSAGEWGTQYF. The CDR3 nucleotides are TGTGCCAGCAGCGCCGGCGAGTGGGGGACCCAGTACTTC.

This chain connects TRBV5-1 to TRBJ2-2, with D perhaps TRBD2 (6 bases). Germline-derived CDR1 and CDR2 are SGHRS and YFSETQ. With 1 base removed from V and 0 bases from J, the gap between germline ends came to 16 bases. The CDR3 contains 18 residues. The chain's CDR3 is CASSLPLGGGANTGELFF. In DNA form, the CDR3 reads TGCGCCAGCAGCTTGCCCTTGGGAGGCGGCGCGAACACCGGGGAGCTGTTTTTT.

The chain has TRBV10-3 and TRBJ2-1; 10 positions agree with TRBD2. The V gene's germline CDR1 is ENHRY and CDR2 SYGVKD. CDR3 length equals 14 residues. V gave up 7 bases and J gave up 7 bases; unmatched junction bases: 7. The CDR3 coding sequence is TGTGCCATCACCCCCGGAGCGGGGGGGAATGAGCAGTTCTTC. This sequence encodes CAITPGAGGNEQFF.

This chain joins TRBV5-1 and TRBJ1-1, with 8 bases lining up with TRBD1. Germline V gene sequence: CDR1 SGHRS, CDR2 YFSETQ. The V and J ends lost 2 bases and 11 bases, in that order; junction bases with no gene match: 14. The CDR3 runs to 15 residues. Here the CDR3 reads CASSLPGQEFSLAFF. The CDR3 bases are TGCGCCAGCAGCTTACCGGGACAGGAATTCTCTCTGGCTTTCTTT.

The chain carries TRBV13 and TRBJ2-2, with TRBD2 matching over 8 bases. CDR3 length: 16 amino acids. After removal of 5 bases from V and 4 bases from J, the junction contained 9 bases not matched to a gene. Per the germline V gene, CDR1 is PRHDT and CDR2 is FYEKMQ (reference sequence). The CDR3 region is CASSTYPSGPTGELFF. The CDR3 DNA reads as TGTGCCAGCAGCACTTACCCTAGCGGGCCCACCGGGGAGCTGTTTTTT.

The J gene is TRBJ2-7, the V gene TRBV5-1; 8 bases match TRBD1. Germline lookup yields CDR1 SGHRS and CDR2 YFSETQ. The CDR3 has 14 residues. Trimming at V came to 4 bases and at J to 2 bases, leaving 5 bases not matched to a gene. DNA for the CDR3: TGCGCCAGCAGCCCGACAGGGGAACCCTACGAGCAGTACTTC. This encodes CASSPTGEPYEQYF.

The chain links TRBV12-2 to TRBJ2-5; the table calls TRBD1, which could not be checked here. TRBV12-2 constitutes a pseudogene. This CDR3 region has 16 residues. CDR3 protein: CASRSPHRGLCETQYF. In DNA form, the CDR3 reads TGTGCAAGTCGCTCTCCTCACAGGGGGCTCTGTGAGACCCAGTACTTC.

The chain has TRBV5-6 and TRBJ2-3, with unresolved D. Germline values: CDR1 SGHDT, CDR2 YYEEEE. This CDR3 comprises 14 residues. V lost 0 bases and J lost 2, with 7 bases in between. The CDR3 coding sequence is TGTGCCAGCAGCTTGGCTCAAATCACAGATACGCAGTATTTT. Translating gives CASSLAQITDTQYF. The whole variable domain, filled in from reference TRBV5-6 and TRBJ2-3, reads DAGVTQSPTHLIKTRGQQVTLRCSPKSGHDTVSWYQQALGQGPQFIFQYYEEEERQRGNFPDRFSGHQFPNYSSELNVNALLLGDSALYLCASSLAQITDTQYFGPGTRLTVL.